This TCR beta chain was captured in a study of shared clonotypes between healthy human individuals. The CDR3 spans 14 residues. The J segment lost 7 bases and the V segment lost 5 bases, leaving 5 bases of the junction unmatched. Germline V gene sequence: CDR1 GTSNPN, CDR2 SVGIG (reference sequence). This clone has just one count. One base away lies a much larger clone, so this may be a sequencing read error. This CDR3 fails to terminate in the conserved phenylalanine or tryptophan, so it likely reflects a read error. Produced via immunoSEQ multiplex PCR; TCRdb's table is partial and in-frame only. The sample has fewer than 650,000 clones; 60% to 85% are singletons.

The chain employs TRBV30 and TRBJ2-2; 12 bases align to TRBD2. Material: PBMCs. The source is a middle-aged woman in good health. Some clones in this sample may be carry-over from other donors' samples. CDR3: CAWGGLAGHGELFL. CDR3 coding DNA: TGTGCCTGGGGGGGACTAGCGGGCCACGGGGAGCTGTTTCTT.